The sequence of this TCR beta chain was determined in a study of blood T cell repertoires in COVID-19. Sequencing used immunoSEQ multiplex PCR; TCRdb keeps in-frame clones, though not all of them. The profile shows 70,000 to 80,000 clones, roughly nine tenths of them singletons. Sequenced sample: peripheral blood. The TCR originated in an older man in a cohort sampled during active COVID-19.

The CDR3 is CASSSPWAMGYNEQFF. CDR3 bases: TGTGCCAGCAGTTCCCCTTGGGCTATGGGTTACAATGAGCAGTTCTTC. This chain links TRBV6-5 with TRBJ2-1; D is ambiguous. The V and J ends lost 4 bases and 4 bases respectively, with 17 bases between them. The CDR3 runs to 16 residues. CDR1 is MNHEY, CDR2 SVGAGI, per germline.